These 4 T cell receptor beta chains came from one sample sequenced in a study of blood T cell repertoires in COVID-19. Generated by immunoSEQ multiplex PCR, the TCRdb table keeps only in-frame clones and is missing some. The table has roughly 200,000 clones, 80% to 85% seen once. What was sequenced was peripheral blood. The receptors were gathered from a man in his fifties with active or convalescent COVID-19.

This chain connects TRBV5-4 to TRBJ2-7; 9 bases match TRBD2. V was clipped by 0 bases and J by 4 bases; unmatched bases: 5. CDR3 length: 15 amino acids. Germline loops: CDR1 SGHNT, CDR2 YYREEE (reference sequence). This CDR3 reads CASSLEGGGAYEQYF. CDR3 sequence (DNA): TGTGCCAGCAGCTTGGAGGGCGGGGGGGCGTACGAGCAGTACTTC.

This clone was recorded only once. This chain joins TRBV19 and TRBJ1-2, with a weak D call TRBD1 (5 bases). The CDR3 covers 15 residues. In germline, CDR1 is LNHDA, CDR2 SQIVND (reference sequence). Trimming removed 2 bases from V and 4 bases from J, with 14 bases in between. The CDR3 protein is CASSITGGQPYGYTF. The CDR3 nucleotides are TGTGCCAGTAGTATAACCGGCGGACAACCCTATGGCTACACCTTC.

The J gene is TRBJ2-1, the V gene TRBV9; tentative D call: TRBD2 (5 bases). V was shortened by 0 bases and J by 1 base, with 8 bases between the two germline ends. The CDR3 is 15 residues long. CDR1 and CDR2 from the germline V gene are SGDLS and YYNGEE. Here the CDR3 reads CASSVVSGSYNEQFF. CDR3 nucleotide sequence: TGTGCCAGCAGCGTAGTCTCGGGGTCCTACAATGAGCAGTTCTTC.

V usage is TRBV7-2 and J usage is TRBJ1-6; 9 nucleotides align to TRBD1. Germline CDR1 reads SGHTA; CDR2 reads FQGNSA. CDR3 length: 14 residues. With V trimmed by 5 bases and J by 9 bases, 5 bases remained unmatched. Written as DNA, the CDR3 is TGTGCCAGCAGCATACAGGGGGCTGGTTCACCCCTCCACTTT. Translated, it gives CASSIQGAGSPLHF.